This TCR beta chain was captured in a study of T-cell reconstitution after alpha-beta-depleted transplantation in children. Whole-study results and caveats: Diversity and T-cell counts at one year after transplant derived mostly from new T cells. As was reported, about two months after transplant, alpha-beta T cells came from several hundred expanded graft clones. Some patients' high day-60 TCRbeta diversity was traced to surviving recipient T cells and thymic progenitors.

This sample's TCRbeta library carried unique molecular identifier barcodes. A single record per CDR3 protein comes from TCRdb applying MiXCR to the PCR reads. In the table there are 480,000 or so distinct CDR3 sequences, about 10% of which are singletons. Germline V gene lookup returns CDR1 DFQATT and CDR2 SNEGSKA (reference sequence). V was clipped by 7 bases and J by 1 base, with 15 bases between them. The CDR3 runs 14 residues. Ten or more counts support this clonotype. Its antigen remains unknown. This rearrangement joins TRBV20-1 to TRBJ2-3; D is ambiguous. Material: PBMCs, obtained before TCRalphabeta/CD19-depleted stem cell transplant. The TCR was taken from a child aged 2-15 years with inherited bone marrow failure, due to receive a stem cell transplant. The DNA of the CDR3 is TGCAGTGTAATCGGGCCCGAACGCACAGATACGCAGTATTTT. It specifies CSVIGPERTDTQYF.